The rows below give T cell receptor beta chains drawn from one sample of a study of shared clonotypes between healthy human individuals. Produced via immunoSEQ multiplex PCR; TCRdb's table is partial and in-frame only. The data show millions of clones, more than 80% seen once. The sequenced sample consisted of naive CD4+ T cells sorted from blood. These receptors originate from a man aged 18 to 30 in good health. Each CDR3 is given with its conserved first and last residue. Fields, in order: J gene, clone size, V gene, D gene, CDR3 DNA, CDR3 protein. A D gene is named only where the DNA matches it firmly. Clone size is stated in some rows and not others, as once, few, many or a class when expanded.

>TRBJ1-1|once|TRBV5-1|TRBD1
TGCGCCAGCAGGATACAGGGGAACGCTGAAGCTTTCTTT
CASRIQGNAEAFF
>TRBJ1-1|.|TRBV30|.
TGTGCCTGGAGCATCGGGACACGGACTGAAGCTTTCTTT
CAWSIGTRTEAFF
>TRBJ1-4|.|TRBV18|.
TGTGCCAGCTCACCACCGGGACTGTCTAATGAAAAACTGTTTTTT
CASSPPGLSNEKLFF
>TRBJ1-6|.|TRBV25-1|.
TGTGCCAGCAGTTTAGGTCAGGGGAATTCACCCCTCCACTTT
CASSLGQGNSPLHF
>TRBJ2-3|.|TRBV5-1|.
TGCGCCAGCAGCTTGCAACGTCCAAGCACAGATACGCAGTATTTT
CASSLQRPSTDTQYF
>TRBJ2-7|.|TRBV12-5|.
TGTGCTAGTGGTTTGGTAGCCACCCACGAGCAGTACTTC
CASGLVATHEQYF
>TRBJ1-4|.|TRBV4-1|.
TGCGCCAGCCGGGAGGGTTGGGGGAATGAAAAACTGTTTTTT
CASREGWGNEKLFF
>TRBJ1-1|few|TRBV7-9|TRBD1
TGTGCCAGCAGTACGACAGGGCATCACACTGAAGCTTTCTTT
CASSTTGHHTEAFF
>TRBJ1-2|.|TRBV30|.
TGTGCCTGGAGTGTGGGGGCGTATGGCTACACCTTC
CAWSVGAYGYTF
>TRBJ2-2|.|TRBV27|.
TGTGCCAGCAGCCTGGGAGGAGGGTATAAAGGGTTCACCGGGGAGCTGTTTTTT
CASSLGGGYKGFTGELFF
>TRBJ1-2|.|TRBV19|.
TGTGCCAGCCGGCAGAACTATGGCTACACCTTC
CASRQNYGYTF
>TRBJ2-2|.|TRBV5-8|.
TGTGCCAGCTTCGACGGACAGATTAACACCGGGGAGCTGTTTTTT
CASFDGQINTGELFF
>TRBJ2-3|once|TRBV6-5|TRBD2
TGTGCCAGCAGTTTAGCGGGGGGAACAGATACGCAGTATTTT
CASSLAGGTDTQYF
>TRBJ1-2|.|TRBV6-5|TRBD1
TGTGCCAGCAGTTACCTACAGGGGTACTATGGCTACACCTTC
CASSYLQGYYGYTF
>TRBJ1-2|.|TRBV6-5|.
TGTGCCAGCAATAGGAAGGGGCTCCCTAACTATGGCTACACCTTC
CASNRKGLPNYGYTF
>TRBJ1-2|.|TRBV7-9|.
TGTGCCAGCAGCTTAATGGCGGGCGGAAGGGATGGCTACACCTTC
CASSLMAGGRDGYTF
>TRBJ2-7|.|TRBV10-3|.
TGTGCCATCGGGAAAGCGGTCCCCTCCTACGAGCAGTACTTC
CAIGKAVPSYEQYF
>TRBJ1-5|.|TRBV6-1|.
TGTGCCAGCAGTGAAGGGCAGACGAATCAGCCCCAGCATTTT
CASSEGQTNQPQHF
>TRBJ2-5|once|TRBV5-1|.
TGCGCCAGCAGCAACTCCGGGACCGGTTTGGGCCAGTACTTC
CASSNSGTGLGQYF
>TRBJ1-1|.|TRBV9|.
TGTGCCAGCACCCCCGGCGCAACGGGGAACACTGAAGCTTTCTTT
CASTPGATGNTEAFF
>TRBJ1-2|few|TRBV4-1|.
TGCGCCAGCAGCCAAGTAACAGGGTTACTTGACTATGGCTACACCTTC
CASSQVTGLLDYGYTF
>TRBJ1-5|.|TRBV7-2|.
TGTGCCAGCAGCTTTGGTAGGGGGGGTCAGCCCCAGCATTTT
CASSFGRGGQPQHF
>TRBJ2-4|.|TRBV15|TRBD1
TGTGCCACCAGCAGAGAGGGACAGGATCCCTCAAAAGTCATTCAGTACTTC
CATSREGQDPSKVIQYF
>TRBJ2-2|.|TRBV5-1|.
TGCGCCAGCAGCTGGACAGTTTCGAACACCGGGGAGCTGTTTTTT
CASSWTVSNTGELFF